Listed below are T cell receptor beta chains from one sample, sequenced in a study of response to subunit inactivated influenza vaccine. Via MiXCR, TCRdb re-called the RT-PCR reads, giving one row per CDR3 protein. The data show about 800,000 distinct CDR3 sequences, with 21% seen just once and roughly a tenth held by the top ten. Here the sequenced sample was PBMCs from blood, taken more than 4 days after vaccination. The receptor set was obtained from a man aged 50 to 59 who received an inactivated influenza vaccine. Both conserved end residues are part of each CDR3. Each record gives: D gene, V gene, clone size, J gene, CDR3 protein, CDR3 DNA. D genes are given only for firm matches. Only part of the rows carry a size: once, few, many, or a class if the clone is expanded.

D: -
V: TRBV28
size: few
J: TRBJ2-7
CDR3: CASIGGRRHEQYF
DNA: TGTGCCAGCATTGGCGGACGCCGCCACGAGCAGTACTTC

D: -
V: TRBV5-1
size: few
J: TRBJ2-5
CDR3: CASSLGSGSWETQYF
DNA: TGCGCCAGCAGCTTGGGATCAGGGTCCTGGGAGACCCAGTACTTC

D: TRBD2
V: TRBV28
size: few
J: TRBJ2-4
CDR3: CASSLLGGDNAKNIQYF
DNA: TGTGCCAGCAGTTTATTGGGGGGGGATAACGCCAAAAACATTCAGTACTTC

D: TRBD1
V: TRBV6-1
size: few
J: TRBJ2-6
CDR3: CASSPRIGQGRTGANVLTF
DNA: TGTGCCAGCAGCCCAAGAATCGGACAGGGCAGAACTGGGGCCAACGTCCTGACTTTC

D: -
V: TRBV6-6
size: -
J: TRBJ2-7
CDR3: CASRIDRQTMQYF
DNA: TGTGCCAGCAGAATCGATAGACAGACGATGCAGTACTTC

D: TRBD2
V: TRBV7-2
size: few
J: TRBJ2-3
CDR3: CASSLNRAGGDTQYF
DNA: TGTGCCAGCAGCTTAAACCGTGCGGGGGGAGATACGCAGTATTTT

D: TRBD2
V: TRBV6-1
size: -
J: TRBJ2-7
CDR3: CASQVAGGPYEQYF
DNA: TGTGCCAGCCAGGTAGCGGGAGGACCCTACGAGCAGTACTTC

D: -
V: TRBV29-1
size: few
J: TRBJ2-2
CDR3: CSVQRAGHTGELFF
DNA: TGCAGCGTTCAGAGGGCAGGGCACACCGGGGAGCTGTTTTTT

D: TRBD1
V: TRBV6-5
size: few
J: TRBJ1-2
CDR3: CASSYSSGTGRGYTF
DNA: TGTGCCAGCAGTTACTCGTCCGGGACAGGGAGGGGCTACACCTTC

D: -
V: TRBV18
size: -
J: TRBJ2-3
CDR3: CASSPVGIGTDTQYF
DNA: TGTGCCAGCTCACCTGTGGGAATAGGGACAGATACGCAGTATTTT

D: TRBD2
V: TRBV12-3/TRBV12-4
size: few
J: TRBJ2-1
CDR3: CASRNGLAGALEQFF
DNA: TGTGCCAGCAGGAACGGACTAGCGGGAGCCCTTGAGCAGTTCTTC

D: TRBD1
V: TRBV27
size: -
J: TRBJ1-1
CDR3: CASRLTGVNTEAFF
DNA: TGTGCCAGCAGGCTGACAGGGGTGAACACTGAAGCTTTCTTT

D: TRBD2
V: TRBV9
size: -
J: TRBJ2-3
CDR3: CASSPRLAGVLDTQYF
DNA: TGTGCCAGCAGCCCGCGACTAGCGGGAGTACTAGATACGCAGTATTTT

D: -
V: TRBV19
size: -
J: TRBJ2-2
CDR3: CASSPTQVGELFF
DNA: TGTGCCAGTAGTCCCACGCAGGTCGGGGAGCTGTTTTTT

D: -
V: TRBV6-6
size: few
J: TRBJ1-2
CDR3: CASTPSAGHGYTF
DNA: TGTGCCAGCACTCCCTCAGCCGGGCACGGCTACACCTTC

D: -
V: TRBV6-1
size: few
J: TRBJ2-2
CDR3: CATQPATRSTGELFF
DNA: TGTGCCACCCAACCCGCGACCCGAAGCACCGGGGAGCTGTTTTTT

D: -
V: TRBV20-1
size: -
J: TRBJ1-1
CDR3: CSARDPGQGPFF
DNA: TGCAGTGCTAGAGATCCGGGGCAGGGACCTTTCTTT

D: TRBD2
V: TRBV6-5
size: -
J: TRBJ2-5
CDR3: CASSYYLAGEETQYF
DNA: TGTGCCAGCAGTTACTACCTAGCGGGAGAAGAGACCCAGTACTTC

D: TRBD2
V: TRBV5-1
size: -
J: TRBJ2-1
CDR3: CASSNPGTSGGANEQFF
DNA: TGCGCCAGCAGCAACCCCGGGACTAGCGGGGGGGCCAATGAGCAGTTCTTC

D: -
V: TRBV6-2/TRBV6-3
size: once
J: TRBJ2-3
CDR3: CASSYEGVTGGHTHTLADTQYF
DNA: TGTGCCAGCAGTTACGAAGGGGTGACAGGAGGACACACTCACACTTTGGCAGATACGCAGTATTTT

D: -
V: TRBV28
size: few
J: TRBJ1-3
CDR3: CASSLRGIRGNTIYF
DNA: TGTGCCAGCAGTTTACGGGGAATCCGTGGAAACACCATATATTTT

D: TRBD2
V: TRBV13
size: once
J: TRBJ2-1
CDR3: CAFRRGTSGGSYYNEQFF
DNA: TGTGCCTTCAGGAGAGGGACTAGCGGGGGGAGCTATTACAATGAGCAGTTCTTC

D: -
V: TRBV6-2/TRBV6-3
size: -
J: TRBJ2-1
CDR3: CASSLWRRSYNEQFF
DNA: TGTGCCAGCAGTTTATGGCGGCGCTCCTACAATGAGCAGTTCTTC

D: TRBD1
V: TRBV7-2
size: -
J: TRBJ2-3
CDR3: CASSIGQGADTQYF
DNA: TGTGCCAGCAGCATCGGACAGGGGGCCGATACGCAGTATTTT

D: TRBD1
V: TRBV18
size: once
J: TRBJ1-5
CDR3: CASSSDRGHNQPQHF
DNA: TGTGCCAGCTCATCTGACAGGGGGCATAATCAGCCCCAGCATTTT

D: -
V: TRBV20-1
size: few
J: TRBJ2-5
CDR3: CSARDTGLQETQYF
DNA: TGCAGTGCTAGAGATACGGGCCTTCAAGAGACCCAGTACTTC

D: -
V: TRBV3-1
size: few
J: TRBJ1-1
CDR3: CASSQDSDSPNTEAFF
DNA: TGTGCCAGCAGCCAAGATTCGGACAGTCCGAACACTGAAGCTTTCTTT

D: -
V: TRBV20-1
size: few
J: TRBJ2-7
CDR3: CSATSGAGYEQYF
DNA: TGCAGTGCTACATCAGGGGCTGGCTACGAGCAGTACTTC

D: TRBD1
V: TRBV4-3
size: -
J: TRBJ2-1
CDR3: CASSQGTGWYNEQFF
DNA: TGCGCCAGCAGCCAGGGGACAGGCTGGTACAATGAGCAGTTCTTC

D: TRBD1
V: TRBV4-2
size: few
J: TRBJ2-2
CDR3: CASSQLDGTGSTGELFF
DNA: TGTGCCAGCAGCCAGCTAGATGGGACAGGCTCAACCGGGGAGCTGTTTTTT

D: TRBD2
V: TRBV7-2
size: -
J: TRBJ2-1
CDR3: CASRPGTSDYNEQFF
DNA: TGTGCCAGCAGACCCGGGACTAGCGACTACAATGAGCAGTTCTTC

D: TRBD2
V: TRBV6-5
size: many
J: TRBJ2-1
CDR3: CASSSREDPYNEQFF
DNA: TGTGCCAGCAGTTCACGGGAGGACCCCTACAATGAGCAGTTCTTC

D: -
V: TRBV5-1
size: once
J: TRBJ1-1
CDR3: CASSVDTLNTEAFF
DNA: TGCGCCAGCAGCGTGGACACCCTGAACACTGAAGCTTTCTTT

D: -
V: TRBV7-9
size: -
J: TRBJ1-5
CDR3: CASSLGWGVQPQHF
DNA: TGTGCCAGCAGCTTAGGATGGGGTGTTCAGCCCCAGCATTTT

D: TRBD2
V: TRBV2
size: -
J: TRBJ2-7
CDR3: CASSEATSGFYEQYF
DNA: TGTGCCAGCAGTGAAGCGACTAGCGGATTCTACGAGCAGTACTTC

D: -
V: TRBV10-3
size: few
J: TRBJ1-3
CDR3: CAISDLGRSGNTIYF
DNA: TGTGCCATCAGTGACCTCGGCCGGTCTGGAAACACCATATATTTT

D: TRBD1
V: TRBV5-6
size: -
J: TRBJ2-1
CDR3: CASSTGTGGEQFF
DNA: TGTGCCAGCAGCACAGGGACAGGGGGTGAGCAGTTCTTC

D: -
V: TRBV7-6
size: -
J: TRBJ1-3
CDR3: CASSLEGVPGNTIYF
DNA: TGTGCCAGCAGCTTAGAGGGGGTCCCCGGAAACACCATATATTTT

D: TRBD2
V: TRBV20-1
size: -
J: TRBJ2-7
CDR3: CSASPGGAYEQYF
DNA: TGCAGTGCTAGTCCTGGGGGGGCCTACGAGCAGTACTTC

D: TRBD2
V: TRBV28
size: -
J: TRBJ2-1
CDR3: CASSLTSGRAADNEQFF
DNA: TGTGCCAGCAGTTTAACTAGCGGGAGGGCCGCGGACAATGAGCAGTTCTTC

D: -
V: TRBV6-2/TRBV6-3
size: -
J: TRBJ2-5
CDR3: CASSPRKLKQETQYF
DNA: TGTGCCAGCAGCCCCCGAAAGCTCAAACAAGAGACCCAGTACTTC

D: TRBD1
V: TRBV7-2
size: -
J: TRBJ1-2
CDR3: CASSSRQGATGYTF
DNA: TGTGCCAGCAGCTCACGACAGGGGGCGACCGGCTACACCTTC

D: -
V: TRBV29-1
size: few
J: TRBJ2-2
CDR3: CSAQDQEEYTGELFF
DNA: TGCAGCGCCCAAGATCAGGAGGAGTACACCGGGGAGCTGTTTTTT

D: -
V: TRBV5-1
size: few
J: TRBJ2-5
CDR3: CASSLQTPPETQYF
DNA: TGCGCCAGCAGTCTACAGACACCCCCGGAGACCCAGTACTTC

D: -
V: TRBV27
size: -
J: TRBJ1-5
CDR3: CASSSSTVLSNQPQHF
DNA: TGTGCCAGCAGTTCGTCGACAGTCCTCTCCAATCAGCCCCAGCATTTT

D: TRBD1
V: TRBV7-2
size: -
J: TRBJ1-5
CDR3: CASSLAGTEKNQPQHF
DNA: TGTGCCAGCAGCTTAGCCGGGACAGAAAAGAATCAGCCCCAGCATTTT

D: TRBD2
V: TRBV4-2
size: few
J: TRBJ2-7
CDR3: CASSQGREGQQYF
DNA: TGTGCCAGCAGCCAAGGGCGGGAGGGGCAGCAGTACTTC

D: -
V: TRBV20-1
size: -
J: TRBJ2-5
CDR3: CSARGWTELTPGETQYF
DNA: TGCAGTGCTAGAGGATGGACAGAATTGACTCCAGGGGAGACCCAGTACTTC

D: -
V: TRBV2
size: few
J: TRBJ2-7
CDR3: CASSDEHPQSEQYF
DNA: TGTGCCAGCAGTGATGAACACCCCCAGTCCGAGCAGTACTTC

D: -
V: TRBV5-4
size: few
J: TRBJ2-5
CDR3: CASSLAVETGETQYF
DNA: TGTGCCAGCAGCTTGGCGGTGGAGACGGGAGAGACCCAGTACTTC